This TCR beta chain was captured in a study of metastatic and nonmetastatic thyroid tumors. About this clone: One end of the junction fails to match germline, which may point to a read error.

No patient received treatment before thyroid surgery. TCRdb re-called the PCR reads through MiXCR. The sample yields tens of thousands of clones, 14% to 15% seen once. This sequence was found in a female donor with papillary thyroid cancer or a benign thyroid nodule (not recorded which). Some clones in this sample may be carry-over from other donors' samples. Sequenced input: blood.

The CDR3: CASSYSSPGPHTGEPFF. CDR3 in DNA: TGTGCCAGCAGTTACTCTTCCCCGGGACCTCACACCGGGGAGCCGTTTTTT. The V and J genes are TRBV6-2 or TRBV6-3 and TRBJ2-2, with D perhaps assigned TRBD1 or TRBD2 (5 bases each). Germline-derived CDR1 and CDR2 are MNHEY and SVGEGT. The CDR3 loop spans 17 amino acids.